Listed below are T cell receptor beta chains from one sample, sequenced in a study of blood T cell repertoires in COVID-19. Sequenced by immunoSEQ multiplex PCR; TCRdb stores in-frame clones only, minus some. This sample has approximately 72,000 clones, with more than 70% found just once. Material: peripheral blood. The receptors originated from a man aged 45-60 years with active COVID-19. Both conserved end residues are part of each CDR3.

>TRBV12-3/TRBV12-4|TRBJ1-1
CACKQDPNTEAFF
>TRBV5-1|TRBJ2-5
CASSYPGLADQETQYF
>TRBV6-4|TRBJ2-3
CASSDQAGGPWDTQYF
>TRBV6-1|TRBJ1-5
CASSDPWTVSNQPQHF
>TRBV9|TRBJ2-5
CASSVTGGKQETQYF
>TRBV20-1|TRBJ1-2
CSARDLVGYTF
>TRBV9|TRBJ2-3
CASSVASGGTDTQYF
>TRBV4-1|TRBJ2-7
CASSQVDRANEQYF
>TRBV4-1|TRBJ1-4
CASSFSGTGFEKLFF
>TRBV4-2|TRBJ1-1
CASSHPGRGAFF
>TRBV7-8|TRBJ2-7
CASSLRSLGQARTPYEQYF
>TRBV9|TRBJ1-6
CASSAGSSYNSPLHF
>TRBV5-1|TRBJ2-3
CASSLEDTFTDTQYF
>TRBV9|TRBJ2-7
CASSPGGNPTYEQYF
>TRBV18|TRBJ2-1
CASSPNSGQGNEQFF
>TRBV5-1|TRBJ2-7
CASSPGLAGYEQYF
>TRBV2|TRBJ1-2
CASSQVILPDYGYTF
>TRBV25-1|TRBJ1-1
CASREGDRDNTEAFF
>TRBV5-6|TRBJ2-2
CASSIPQAGTGELFF
>TRBV5-1|TRBJ1-6
CASSMDQNSPLHF
>TRBV4-2|TRBJ1-2
CASSPWDRPGYTF
>TRBV19|TRBJ2-1
CASSRQASGNEQFF
>TRBV9|TRBJ1-2
CASSATGTVYGYTF
>TRBV7-2|TRBJ2-3
CASSLGAPPLDTQYF
>TRBV18|TRBJ2-7
CASSPGQGNEQYF
>TRBV7-9|TRBJ2-7
CASSIGQSYEQYF